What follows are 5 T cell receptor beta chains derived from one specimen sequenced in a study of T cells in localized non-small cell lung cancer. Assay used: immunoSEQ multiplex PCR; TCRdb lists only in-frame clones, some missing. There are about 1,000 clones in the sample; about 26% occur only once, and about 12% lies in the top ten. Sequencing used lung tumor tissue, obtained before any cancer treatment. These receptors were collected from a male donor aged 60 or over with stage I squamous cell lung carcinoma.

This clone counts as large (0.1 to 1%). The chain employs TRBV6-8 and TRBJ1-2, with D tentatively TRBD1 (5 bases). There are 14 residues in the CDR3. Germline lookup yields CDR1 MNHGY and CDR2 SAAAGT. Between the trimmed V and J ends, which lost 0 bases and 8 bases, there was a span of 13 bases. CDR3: CASSYSFQGGGYTF. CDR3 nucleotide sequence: TGTGCCAGCAGTTACTCTTTCCAGGGAGGGGGCTACACCTTC.

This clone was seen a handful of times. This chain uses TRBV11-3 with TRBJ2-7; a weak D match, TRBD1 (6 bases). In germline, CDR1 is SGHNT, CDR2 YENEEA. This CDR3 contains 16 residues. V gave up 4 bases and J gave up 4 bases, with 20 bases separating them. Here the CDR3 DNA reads TGTGCCAGCAGCTCCGTGGGACACGGTGCAGTTTACGAGCAGTACTTC. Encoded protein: CASSSVGHGAVYEQYF.

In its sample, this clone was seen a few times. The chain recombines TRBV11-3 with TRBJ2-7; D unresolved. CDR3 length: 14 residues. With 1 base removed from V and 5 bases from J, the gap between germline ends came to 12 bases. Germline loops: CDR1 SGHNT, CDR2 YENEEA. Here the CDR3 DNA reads TGTGCCAGCAGCTTAGGTCTGGGTTGGAACGAGCAGTACTTC. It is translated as CASSLGLGWNEQYF.

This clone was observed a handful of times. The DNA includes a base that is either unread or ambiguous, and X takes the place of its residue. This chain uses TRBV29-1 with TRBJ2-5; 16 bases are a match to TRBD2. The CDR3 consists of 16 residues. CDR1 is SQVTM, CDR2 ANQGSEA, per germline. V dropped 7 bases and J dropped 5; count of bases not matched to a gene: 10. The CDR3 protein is CSGXGLAGGPGETQYF. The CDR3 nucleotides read TGCAGCGGGGKGGGACTAGCGGGAGGGCCGGGGGAGACCCAGTACTTC.

CDR3 protein: CASSGLRAVTDTQYF. The CDR3, as DNA: TGTGCCAGCAGTGGGCTACGGGCAGTCACAGATACGCAGTATTTT. The chain links TRBV9 to TRBJ2-3; no firm D call. CDR3 length: 15 residues. CDR1 SGDLS and CDR2 YYNGEE come from the germline V gene. V lost 5 bases to trimming and J lost 2 bases, with 15 bases between them. Full variable domain (remainder filled in from reference TRBV9 and TRBJ2-3): DSGVTQTPKHLITATGQRVTLRCSPRSGDLSVYWYQQSLDQGLQFLIQYYNGEERAKGNILERFSAQQFPDLHSELNLSSLELGDSALYFCASSGLRAVTDTQYFGPGTRLTVL.